The rows below give T cell receptor beta chains drawn from one sample of a study of Ad26.COV2.S vaccination and SARS-CoV-2 variants. Sequenced by immunoSEQ multiplex PCR; TCRdb stores in-frame clones only, minus some. The sample has hundreds of thousands of clones, about 88% seen once. The specimen comprised peripheral blood, sampled in a trial of Ad26.COV2.S vaccine versus placebo. The source of these receptors is a person between 18 and 60 years old who received the Ad26.COV2.S COVID-19 vaccine or a placebo. Both conserved end residues are part of each CDR3. The D gene is left open where the match is weak. Some rows mark clone size as missing; the rest say once, few, many or name a class of expanded clone.

CDR3 DNA: TGTGCCAGCAGCCAAGATCCTCTTTGGTCTGAAGCTTTCTTT; CDR3 protein: CASSQDPLWSEAFF; D gene: NA; J gene: TRBJ1-1; clone size: NA; CDR3 length: 14; V gene: TRBV14
CDR3 DNA: TGCAGCGTTGAGATAGGGGGCACAGATACGCAGTATTTT; CDR3 protein: CSVEIGGTDTQYF; D gene: NA; J gene: TRBJ2-3; clone size: NA; CDR3 length: 13; V gene: TRBV29-1
CDR3 DNA: TGTGCCAGCAGCCTCCGGGTCTCTGGGGCCAACGTCCTGACTTTC; CDR3 protein: CASSLRVSGANVLTF; D gene: NA; J gene: TRBJ2-6; clone size: few; CDR3 length: 15; V gene: TRBV6-5
CDR3 DNA: TGCGCCAGCAGTGAGTTTCATCCCACTACCCCGATGAACACCGGGGAGCTGTTTTTT; CDR3 protein: CASSEFHPTTPMNTGELFF; D gene: NA; J gene: TRBJ2-2; clone size: NA; CDR3 length: 19; V gene: TRBV10-1
CDR3 DNA: TGTGCCAGCAGCGCGCCGGGTGTCCCGATTTTT; CDR3 protein: CASSAPGVPIF; D gene: NA; J gene: TRBJ1-3; clone size: NA; CDR3 length: 11; V gene: TRBV7-8
CDR3 DNA: TGTGCCAGCAGCGCGACGCCCGGACTGCAAGAGACCCAGTACTTC; CDR3 protein: CASSATPGLQETQYF; D gene: NA; J gene: TRBJ2-5; clone size: NA; CDR3 length: 15; V gene: TRBV9
CDR3 DNA: TGCGCCAGCAGCCAAACCGGGACAGGGGCTACCGAGCAGTACTTC; CDR3 protein: CASSQTGTGATEQYF; D gene: TRBD1; J gene: TRBJ2-7; clone size: NA; CDR3 length: 15; V gene: TRBV4-3
CDR3 DNA: TGTGCCAGAAGCTCGAGGAGGACGGGAAAGAACACCGGGGAGCTGTTTTTT; CDR3 protein: CARSSRRTGKNTGELFF; D gene: NA; J gene: TRBJ2-2; clone size: NA; CDR3 length: 17; V gene: TRBV5-3
CDR3 DNA: TGTGCCCATAAGGGGGGGAGCAGTTCCTACAATGAGCAGTTCTTC; CDR3 protein: CAHKGGSSSYNEQFF; D gene: NA; J gene: TRBJ2-1; clone size: once; CDR3 length: 15; V gene: TRBV30
CDR3 DNA: TGTGCCAGCAGCTTGCCCGGGCTTCACAACTATGGCTACACCTTC; CDR3 protein: CASSLPGLHNYGYTF; D gene: NA; J gene: TRBJ1-2; clone size: NA; CDR3 length: 15; V gene: TRBV5-4
CDR3 DNA: TGTGCCATCAGTGAGTCTCGGGGGTCCTCCTATGGCTACACCTTC; CDR3 protein: CAISESRGSSYGYTF; D gene: NA; J gene: TRBJ1-2; clone size: NA; CDR3 length: 15; V gene: TRBV10-3
CDR3 DNA: TGTGCCACCCAGTGGGACAGGAACTATGGCTACACCTTC; CDR3 protein: CATQWDRNYGYTF; D gene: TRBD1; J gene: TRBJ1-2; clone size: NA; CDR3 length: 13; V gene: TRBV6-5
CDR3 DNA: TGTGCCAGTAGTCCAAGGATCGGGACTGGAAACACCATATATTTT; CDR3 protein: CASSPRIGTGNTIYF; D gene: NA; J gene: TRBJ1-3; clone size: once; CDR3 length: 15; V gene: TRBV19
CDR3 DNA: TGTGCCAGCAGCTTAACCTATTCGGATTCTTCGTTC; CDR3 protein: CASSLTYSDSSF; D gene: NA; J gene: TRBJ2-7; clone size: NA; CDR3 length: 12; V gene: TRBV7-9
CDR3 DNA: TGTGCCAGTAGTCCTTCTCTTGTTGCTCAGCCCCAGCATTTT; CDR3 protein: CASSPSLVAQPQHF; D gene: NA; J gene: TRBJ1-5; clone size: NA; CDR3 length: 14; V gene: TRBV19
CDR3 DNA: TGTGCCAGCAGCTCGGGCGGAGGGAATGAGCAGTTCTTC; CDR3 protein: CASSSGGGNEQFF; D gene: NA; J gene: TRBJ2-1; clone size: few; CDR3 length: 13; V gene: TRBV7-3
CDR3 DNA: TGTGCCAGCAGCTTAGATCGGGTACAGGTCCACGAGCAGTACTTC; CDR3 protein: CASSLDRVQVHEQYF; D gene: NA; J gene: TRBJ2-7; clone size: NA; CDR3 length: 15; V gene: TRBV11-2
CDR3 DNA: TGCAGTTTAAGGTACACTGAAGCTTTCTTT; CDR3 protein: CSLRYTEAFF; D gene: NA; J gene: TRBJ1-1; clone size: NA; CDR3 length: 10; V gene: TRBV20-1
CDR3 DNA: TGTGCCAGCAGCCAACTCTGGGGGGACCAGCGTTACGAGCAGTACTTC; CDR3 protein: CASSQLWGDQRYEQYF; D gene: NA; J gene: TRBJ2-7; clone size: once; CDR3 length: 16; V gene: TRBV4-2
CDR3 DNA: TGCGCCAGCAGCCGCACTCCGGCTAGCGGGAGTCACAATGAGCAGTTCTTC; CDR3 protein: CASSRTPASGSHNEQFF; D gene: TRBD2; J gene: TRBJ2-1; clone size: NA; CDR3 length: 17; V gene: TRBV4-1
CDR3 DNA: TGTGCCAGCAGGTCGGGGTCCTACGAGCAGTACTTC; CDR3 protein: CASRSGSYEQYF; D gene: NA; J gene: TRBJ2-7; clone size: few; CDR3 length: 12; V gene: TRBV3-1/TRBV3-2
CDR3 DNA: TGTGCCAGCAGCCAGGCAGTGGGAGCCAAAAACATTCAGTACTTC; CDR3 protein: CASSQAVGAKNIQYF; D gene: NA; J gene: TRBJ2-4; clone size: NA; CDR3 length: 15; V gene: TRBV7-9